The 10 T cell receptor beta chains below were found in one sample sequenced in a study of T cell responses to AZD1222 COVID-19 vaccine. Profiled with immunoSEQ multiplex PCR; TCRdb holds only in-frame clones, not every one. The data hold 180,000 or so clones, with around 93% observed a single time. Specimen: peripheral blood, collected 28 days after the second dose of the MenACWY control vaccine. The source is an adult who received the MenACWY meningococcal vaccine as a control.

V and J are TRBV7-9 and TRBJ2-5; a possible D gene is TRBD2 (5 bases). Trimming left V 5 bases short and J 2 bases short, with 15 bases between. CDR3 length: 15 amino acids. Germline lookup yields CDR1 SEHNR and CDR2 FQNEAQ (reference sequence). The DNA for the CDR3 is TGTGCCAGCAGCCCCCTTTCGAGCGGACAAGAGACCCAGTACTTC. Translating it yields CASSPLSSGQETQYF. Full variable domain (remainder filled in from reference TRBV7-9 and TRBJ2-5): DTGVSQNPRHKITKRGQNVTFRCDPISEHNRLYWYRQTLGQGPEFLTYFQNEAQLEKSRLLSDRFSAERPKGSFSTLEIQRTEQGDSAMYLCASSPLSSGQETQYFGPGTRLLVL.

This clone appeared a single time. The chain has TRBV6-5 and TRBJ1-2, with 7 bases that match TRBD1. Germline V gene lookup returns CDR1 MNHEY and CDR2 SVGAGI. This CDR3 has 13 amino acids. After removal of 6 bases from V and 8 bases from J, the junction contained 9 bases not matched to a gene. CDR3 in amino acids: CASRRSQGGGYTF. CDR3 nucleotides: TGTGCCAGCAGGCGGAGTCAGGGGGGAGGCTACACCTTC.

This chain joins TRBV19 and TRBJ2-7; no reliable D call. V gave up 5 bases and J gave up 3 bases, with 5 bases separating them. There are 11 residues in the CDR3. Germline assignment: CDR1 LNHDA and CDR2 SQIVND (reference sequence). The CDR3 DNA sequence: TGTGCCAGTAGTGCCGACTACGAGCAGTACTTC. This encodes CASSADYEQYF.

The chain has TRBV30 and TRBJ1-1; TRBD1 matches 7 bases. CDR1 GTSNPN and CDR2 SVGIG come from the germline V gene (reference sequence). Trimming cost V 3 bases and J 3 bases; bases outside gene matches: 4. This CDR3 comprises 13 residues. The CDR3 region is CAWRRQGDTEAFF. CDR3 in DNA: TGTGCCTGGAGACGTCAGGGGGACACTGAAGCTTTCTTT. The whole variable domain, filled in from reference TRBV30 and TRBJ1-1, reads SQTIHQWPATLVQPVGSPLSLECTVEGTSNPNLYWYRQAAGRGLQLLFYSVGIGQISSEVPQNLSASRPQDRQFILSSKKLLLSDSGFYLCAWRRQGDTEAFFGQGTRLTVV.

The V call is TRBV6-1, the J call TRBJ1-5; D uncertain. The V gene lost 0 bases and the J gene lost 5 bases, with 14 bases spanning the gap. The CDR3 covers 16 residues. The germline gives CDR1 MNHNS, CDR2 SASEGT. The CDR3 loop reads CASSEALSRADQPQHF. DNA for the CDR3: TGTGCCAGCAGTGAAGCGCTTTCTAGGGCGGATCAGCCCCAGCATTTT.

CDR3 bases: TGTGCCACCAGCAGAGGACGCTTAAGACAGGGACCCGGTATAGCTGAAGCTTTCTTT. Encoded protein: CATSRGRLRQGPGIAEAFF. This chain links TRBV15 with TRBJ1-1; 7 bases align to TRBD1. V trimming: 1 base; J trimming: 6 bases; junction bases outside the gene matches: 20. Germline V gene lookup returns CDR1 LNHNV and CDR2 YYDKDF (reference sequence). The CDR3 runs 19 residues.

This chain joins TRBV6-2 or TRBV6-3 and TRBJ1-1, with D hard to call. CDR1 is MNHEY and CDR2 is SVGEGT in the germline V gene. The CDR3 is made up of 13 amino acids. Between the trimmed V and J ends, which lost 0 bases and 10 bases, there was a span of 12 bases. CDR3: CASSYSKPPPAFF. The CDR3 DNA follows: TGTGCCAGCAGTTACTCGAAACCCCCCCCAGCTTTCTTT.

Here the CDR3 DNA reads TGTGCCAGCAGTGGTGGTGCGGGTATCAATCAGCCCCAGCATTTT. As protein: CASSGGAGINQPQHF. This sequence joins TRBV25-1 and TRBJ1-5; the D is unclear. The germline V and J ends were trimmed by 4 bases and 3 bases, with 13 bases remaining between them. CDR3 length: 15 amino acids. Germline CDR1 is MGHDK and CDR2 is SYGVNS. The full variable domain, its missing parts supplied by reference TRBV25-1 and TRBJ1-5, is EADIYQTPRYLVIGTGKKITLECSQTMGHDKMYWYQQDPGMELHLIHYSYGVNSTEKGDLSSESTVSRIRTEHFPLTLESARPSHTSQYLCASSGGAGINQPQHFGDGTRLSIL.

The CDR3 nucleotides are TGTGCCTGGAGTGTACAGGCAGCTTCACGCCAGCATTTT. It specifies CAWSVQAASRQHF. V is TRBV30 and J is TRBJ1-5, with D possibly matching TRBD1 (5 bases). V was pared by 0 bases and J by 12 bases, with 15 bases between. The CDR3 loop spans 13 amino acids. CDR1 is GTSNPN, CDR2 SVGIG, per germline (reference sequence).

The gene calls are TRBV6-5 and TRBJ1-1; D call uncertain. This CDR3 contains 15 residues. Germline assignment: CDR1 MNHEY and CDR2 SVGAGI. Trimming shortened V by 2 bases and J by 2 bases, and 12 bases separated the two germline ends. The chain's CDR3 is CASSYGMGRNTEAFF. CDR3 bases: TGTGCCAGCAGTTACGGGATGGGTCGAAACACTGAAGCTTTCTTT.